Presented here are 14 T cell receptor beta chains from one specimen sequenced in a study of cytomegalovirus exposure and HLA in healthy donors (dated by TCRdb to 2015 to 2018). Library preparation was by the immunoSEQ multiplex PCR assay. The multiplex PCR relied on a mix of 60 forward primers for TCR Vbeta segments and 13 reverse primers for TCR Jbeta segments. TCRdb's version of the immuneACCESS table is confined to in-frame rearrangements and falls short of the full clone set. An unresolved V gene accounts for under half of the shortfall where checked; the remainder is of unknown origin. The sample includes about 89,000 clones, with 60% to 80% observed a single time. 3.7% of the sample lies in the top ten. Input material: PBMCs. These receptors were collected from a young man in good health and CMV-seronegative.

This chain uses TRBV11-3 with TRBJ2-5, with 9 bases matching TRBD2. The junction had 6 bases not matched to a gene; V was cut back by 1 base and J by 3 bases. Germline CDR1 and CDR2: SGHNT and YENEEA. This CDR3 contains 16 residues. The CDR3 sequence: CASSLGSASGEETQYF. CDR3 nucleotides: TGTGCCAGCAGCTTAGGCAGCGCTAGCGGGGAAGAGACCCAGTACTTC.

Points on this clone: A read error may account for a junction end that differs from germline. The gene calls are TRBV7-9 and TRBJ1-4, with 8 nucleotides matching TRBD1. The germline CDR1 and CDR2 sequences are SEHNR and FQNEAQ (reference sequence). This CDR3 has 16 amino acids. The CDR3 nucleotides read TGTTCCAGCAGCCCTACAGGGGGTACAACTAATGAAAAACTGTTTTTT. It translates to CSSSPTGGTTNEKLFF.

The CDR3 DNA is TGCAGCGTTGAATCACACGTAAGCACAGATACGCAGTATTTT. This codes for CSVESHVSTDTQYF. This chain uses TRBV29-1 with TRBJ2-3; no clear D gene. Trimming took off 2 bases at V and 0 bases at J, with 9 bases between the two ends. The CDR3 is made up of 14 amino acids. The germline V gene encodes CDR1 SQVTM and CDR2 ANQGSEA.

This clone was picked up a small number of times. The chain recombines TRBV5-6 with TRBJ2-7; tentatively, D is TRBD1 (6 bases). Germline loops: CDR1 SGHDT, CDR2 YYEEEE. V was shortened by 0 bases and J by 4 bases, with 11 bases between the two germline ends. The CDR3 length is 14 residues. This CDR3 is CASSLANRVYEQYF. CDR3 coding DNA: TGTGCCAGCAGCTTGGCCAACAGGGTGTACGAGCAGTACTTC.

This rearrangement joins TRBV5-6 to TRBJ2-1, with TRBD2 matching over 11 bases. The CDR3 is 16 amino acids. V shed 0 bases, J shed 6 bases, and the junction held 5 bases outside the gene matches. Per the germline V gene, CDR1 is SGHDT and CDR2 is YYEEEE. The CDR3 bases are TGTGCCAGCAGCTTGGTAGCGGGGGGGTTGGGCAATGAGCAGTTCTTC. Translating gives CASSLVAGGLGNEQFF.

V is TRBV15 and J is TRBJ1-1; 8 positions agree with TRBD1. CDR1 LNHNV and CDR2 YYDKDF come from the germline V gene (reference sequence). The CDR3 has 13 amino acids. V was pared by 0 bases and J by 7 bases, with 1 base of the junction left unmatched. The CDR3 is CATSREDRVEAFF. DNA for the CDR3: TGTGCCACCAGCAGAGAGGACAGGGTTGAAGCTTTCTTT.

The J gene is TRBJ1-4, the V gene TRBV5-8; possible D gene TRBD1, 6 bases. The germline V gene has CDR1 SGHTS and CDR2 YDEGEE. Between the trimmed V and J ends, which lost 1 base and 7 bases, there was a span of 11 bases. The CDR3 extends over 14 amino acids. CDR3 nucleotides: TGTGCCAGCAGCTTGAGGATAGGGGGTGAAAAACTGTTTTTT. This sequence encodes CASSLRIGGEKLFF.

The V call is TRBV4-2, the J call TRBJ2-5, with 13 positions matching TRBD2. Germline assignment: CDR1 LGHNA and CDR2 YNFKEQ. Trimming at V came to 5 bases and at J to 2 bases, leaving 8 bases not matched to a gene. This CDR3 has 17 residues. The CDR3 is CASSSRLAGGVQETQYF. As DNA, the CDR3 is TGTGCCAGCAGCTCCCGACTAGCGGGAGGTGTACAAGAGACCCAGTACTTC.

This clone was picked up a small number of times. The rearrangement links TRBV4-2 to TRBJ2-3, with 8 bases lining up with TRBD2. V lost 1 base and J lost 3; bases outside the gene matches: 3. CDR3 length: 15 amino acids. The germline V gene has CDR1 LGHNA and CDR2 YNFKEQ. CDR3 DNA sequence: TGTGCCAGCAGCCAAGTTGGGACTAGAACAGATACGCAGTATTTT. It is translated as CASSQVGTRTDTQYF.

The chain combines TRBV5-5 with TRBJ1-1; 8 nucleotides line up with TRBD1. This CDR3 region has 16 residues. Per germline, CDR1 SGHKS and CDR2 YYEKEE (reference sequence). J was trimmed by 7 bases and V by 1 base; bases with no gene match: 12. Here the CDR3 DNA reads TGTGCCAGCAGCTTGTTTCGATCAGGGGGCGTCGGTGAAGCTTTCTTT. Its protein product is CASSLFRSGGVGEAFF.

V and J are TRBV19 and TRBJ1-2; no reliable D call. V lost 5 bases, J lost 5 bases, and 24 bases lay in between. Germline CDR1 and CDR2: LNHDA and SQIVND (reference sequence). This CDR3 is built from 17 residues. The CDR3 reads CASSLDLPYGSGYGYTF. In DNA form, the CDR3 reads TGTGCCAGTAGTCTTGACTTACCCTATGGCTCGGGGTATGGCTACACCTTC.

The chain uses TRBV5-6 and TRBJ1-6; 8 positions match TRBD1. Per the germline V gene, CDR1 is SGHDT and CDR2 is YYEEEE. CDR3 length: 16 amino acids. V shed 1 base, J shed 8 bases, and the junction held 8 bases outside the gene matches. As DNA, the CDR3 is TGTGCCAGCAGCTTGCGGGTCGGGACAGGTTATTCACCCCTCCACTTT. Its protein product is CASSLRVGTGYSPLHF.

The rearrangement uses TRBV19 and TRBJ2-7; D is unclear. This CDR3 has 14 residues. Germline loops: CDR1 LNHDA, CDR2 SQIVND (reference sequence). Trimming cost V 2 bases and J 0 bases, with 8 bases left between them. The CDR3 region is CASSISRLSYEQYF. DNA of the CDR3: TGTGCCAGTAGTATAAGCCGTCTCTCCTACGAGCAGTACTTC.

The V gene is TRBV2, the J gene TRBJ1-5; D is uncertain. The germline gives CDR1 SNHLY, CDR2 FYNNEI. The CDR3 totals 16 residues. V lost 7 bases and J 1 base, leaving 17 bases between the germline ends. CDR3 coding DNA: TGTGCCAGCACTTTCCGGCGGACGGGGAGCAATCAGCCCCAGCATTTT. It yields the protein CASTFRRTGSNQPQHF.